Included here is one TCR beta chain sequence, with context. This clone appeared a single time. It has no known antigen specificity. No much larger clonotype is one base removed from it; base qualities were not supplied. The data stem from a study of technical replicates of blood from several donors (dated by TCRdb to 2017 to 2019). The CDR3 holds 12 amino acids from the cysteine to the phenylalanine. The read is trimmed to its CDR3 DNA, 36 bases read in frame from base 1. V is shortened by 3 bases, J by 7 bases, and the region joining them spans 6 bases. From a lookup of the germline V gene, CDR1 and CDR2 are SGHAT and FQNNGV. Libraries were constructed by the immunoSEQ multiplex PCR assay. TCRdb's version of the immuneACCESS table is confined to in-frame rearrangements and falls short of the full clone set. An unresolved V gene accounts for under half of the shortfall where checked; the remainder is of unknown origin. The sample includes roughly 71,000 clones, with 92% observed a single time. The top ten hold about 0.39% of the sample.

This TCR was sampled from a human donor in good health. The sample taken for sequencing was T cells isolated from PBMCs. The rearranged segments are TRBV11-2 and TRBJ1-4; confidence is insufficient to name the D gene. CDR3 sequence: CASSFEGEKLFF. The bases are TGTGCCAGCAGCTTTGAGGGTGAAAAACTGTTTTTT.